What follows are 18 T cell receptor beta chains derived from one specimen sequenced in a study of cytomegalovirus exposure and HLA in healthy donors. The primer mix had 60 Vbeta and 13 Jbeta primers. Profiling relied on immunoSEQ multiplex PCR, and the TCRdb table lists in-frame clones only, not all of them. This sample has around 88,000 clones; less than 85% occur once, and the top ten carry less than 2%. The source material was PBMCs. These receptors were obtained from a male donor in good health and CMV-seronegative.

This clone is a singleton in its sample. This CDR3 is CATQTGGAGQPQHF. CDR3 nucleotide sequence: TGTGCCACGCAAACAGGGGGCGCAGGTCAGCCCCAGCATTTT. The chain combines TRBV19 with TRBJ1-5; 9 bases fit TRBD1. The V and J ends lost 10 bases and 6 bases, in that order; junction bases with no gene match: 10. CDR1 is LNHDA, CDR2 SQIVND, per germline (reference sequence). This CDR3 is built from 14 residues.

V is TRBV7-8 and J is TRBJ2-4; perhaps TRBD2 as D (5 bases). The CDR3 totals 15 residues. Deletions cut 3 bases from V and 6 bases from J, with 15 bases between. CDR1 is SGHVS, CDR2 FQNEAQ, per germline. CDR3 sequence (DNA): TGTGCCAGCAGCTTGGGAGCTTGGCTCCTAAACATTCAGTACTTC. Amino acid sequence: CASSLGAWLLNIQYF.

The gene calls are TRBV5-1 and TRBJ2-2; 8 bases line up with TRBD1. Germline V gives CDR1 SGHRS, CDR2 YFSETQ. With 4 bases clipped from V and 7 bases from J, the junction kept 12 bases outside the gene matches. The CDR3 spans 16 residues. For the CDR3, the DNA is TGCGCCAGCAGCATTGGGGTCAGGGGGCAAGGCGGGGAGCTGTTTTTT. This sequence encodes CASSIGVRGQGGELFF.

The CDR3 sequence: CASSARQGNNQPQHF. The DNA of the CDR3 is TGTGCCAGCAGCGCACGACAGGGGAACAATCAGCCCCAGCATTTT. The V call is TRBV7-2, the J call TRBJ1-5; TRBD1 matches 8 bases. This CDR3 region has 15 residues. Germline CDR1 is SGHTA and CDR2 is FQGNSA. V shed 5 bases and J 3 bases; nucleotides not matched to a gene: 6.

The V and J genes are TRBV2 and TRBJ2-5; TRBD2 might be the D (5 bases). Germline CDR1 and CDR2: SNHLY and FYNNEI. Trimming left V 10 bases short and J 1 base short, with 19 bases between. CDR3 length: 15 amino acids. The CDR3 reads CATSFAGRVQETQYF. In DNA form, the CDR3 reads TGTGCCACCTCCTTTGCGGGTCGCGTCCAAGAGACCCAGTACTTC.

The CDR3 reads CASSLARQGRPYEQYF. In DNA, the CDR3 is TGTGCCAGCAGCTTGGCTAGACAGGGCCGCCCCTACGAGCAGTACTTC. The gene calls are TRBV5-5 and TRBJ2-7; 7 bases are shared with TRBD1. The J segment lost 2 bases and the V segment lost 0 bases, leaving 8 bases of the junction unmatched. This CDR3 region has 16 residues. Germline CDR1 is SGHKS and CDR2 is YYEKEE (reference sequence). The full variable domain, in which reference TRBV5-5 and TRBJ2-7 provide the parts outside the CDR3, is DAGVTQSPTHLIKTRGQQVTLRCSPISGHKSVSWYQQVLGQGPQFIFQYYEKEERGRGNFPDRFSARQFPNYSSELNVNALLLGDSALYLCASSLARQGRPYEQYFGPGTRLTVT.

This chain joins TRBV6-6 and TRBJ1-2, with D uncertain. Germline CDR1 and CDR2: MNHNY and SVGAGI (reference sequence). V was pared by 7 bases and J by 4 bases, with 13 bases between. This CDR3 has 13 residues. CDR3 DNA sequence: TGTGCCAGCAACCTCGACATACTCTATGGCTACACCTTC. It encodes CASNLDILYGYTF.

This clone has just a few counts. CDR3 DNA: TGTGCCAGCAGCCCTACCGGGACTAAAGGGGGTAATACGCAGTATTTT. Translation: CASSPTGTKGGNTQYF. The chain has TRBV13 and TRBJ2-3; D is perhaps TRBD2 (7 bases). In germline, CDR1 is PRHDT, CDR2 FYEKMQ (reference sequence). The CDR3 totals 16 residues. Trimming stripped 5 bases from V and 7 bases from J, with 22 bases between.

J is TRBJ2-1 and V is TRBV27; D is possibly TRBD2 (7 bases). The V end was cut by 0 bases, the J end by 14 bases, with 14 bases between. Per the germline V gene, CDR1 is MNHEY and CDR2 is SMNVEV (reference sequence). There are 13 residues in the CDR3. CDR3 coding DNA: TGTGCCAGCAGTTTATCGAGGCTAGGGGGGGAGTTCTTC. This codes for CASSLSRLGGEFF.

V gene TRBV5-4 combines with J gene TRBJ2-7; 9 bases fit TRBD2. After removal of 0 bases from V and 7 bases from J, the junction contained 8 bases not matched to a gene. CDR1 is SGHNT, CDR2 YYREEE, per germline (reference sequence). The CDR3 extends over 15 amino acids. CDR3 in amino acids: CASSLASGTSWEQYF. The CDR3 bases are TGTGCCAGCAGCTTGGCTAGCGGGACCTCCTGGGAGCAGTACTTC. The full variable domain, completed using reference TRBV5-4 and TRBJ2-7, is ETGVTQSPTHLIKTRGQQVTLRCSSQSGHNTVSWYQQALGQGPQFIFQYYREEENGRGNFPPRFSGLQFPNYSSELNVNALELDDSALYLCASSLASGTSWEQYFGPGTRLTVT.

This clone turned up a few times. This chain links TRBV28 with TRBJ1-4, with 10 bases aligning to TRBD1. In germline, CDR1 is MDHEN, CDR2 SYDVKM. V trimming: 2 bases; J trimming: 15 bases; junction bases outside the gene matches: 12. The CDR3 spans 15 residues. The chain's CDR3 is CASSLPGTGESKVFF. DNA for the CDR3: TGTGCCAGCAGTTTACCCGGGACAGGGGAAAGTAAGGTGTTTTTT. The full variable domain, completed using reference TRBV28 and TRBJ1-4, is DVKVTQSSRYLVKRTGEKVFLECVQDMDHENMFWYRQDPGLGLRLIYFSYDVKMKEKGDIPEGYSVSREKKERFSLILESASTNQTSMYLCASSLPGTGESKVFFGSGTQLSVL.

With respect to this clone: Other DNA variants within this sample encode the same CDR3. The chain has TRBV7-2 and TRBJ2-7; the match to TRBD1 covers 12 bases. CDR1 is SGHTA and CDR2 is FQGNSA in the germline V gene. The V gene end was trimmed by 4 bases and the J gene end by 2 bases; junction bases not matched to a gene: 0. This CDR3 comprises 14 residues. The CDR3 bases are TGTGCCAGCAGCTGGGACAGGGGGCCCTACGAGCAGTACTTC. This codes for CASSWDRGPYEQYF.

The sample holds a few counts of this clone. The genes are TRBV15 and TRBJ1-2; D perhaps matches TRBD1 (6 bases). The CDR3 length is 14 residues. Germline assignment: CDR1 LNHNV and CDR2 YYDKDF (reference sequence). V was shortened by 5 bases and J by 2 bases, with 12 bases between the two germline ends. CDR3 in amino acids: CATSDTGRNYGYTF. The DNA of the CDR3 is TGTGCCACCAGCGATACAGGGAGAAACTATGGCTACACCTTC.

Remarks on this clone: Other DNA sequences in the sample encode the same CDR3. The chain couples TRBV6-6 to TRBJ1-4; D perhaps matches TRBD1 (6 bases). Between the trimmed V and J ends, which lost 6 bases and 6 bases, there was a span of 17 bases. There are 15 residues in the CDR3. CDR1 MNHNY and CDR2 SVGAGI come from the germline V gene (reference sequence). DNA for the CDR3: TGTGCCAGCAGCTCCAGTCAGGGGAGTTATGAAAAACTGTTTTTT. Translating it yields CASSSSQGSYEKLFF.

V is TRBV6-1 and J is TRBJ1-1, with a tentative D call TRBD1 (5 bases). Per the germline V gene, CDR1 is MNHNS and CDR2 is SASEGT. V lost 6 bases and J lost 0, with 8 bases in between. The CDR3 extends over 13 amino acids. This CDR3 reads CASRLTVNTEAFF. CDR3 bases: TGTGCCAGCAGGTTGACAGTGAACACTGAAGCTTTCTTT.

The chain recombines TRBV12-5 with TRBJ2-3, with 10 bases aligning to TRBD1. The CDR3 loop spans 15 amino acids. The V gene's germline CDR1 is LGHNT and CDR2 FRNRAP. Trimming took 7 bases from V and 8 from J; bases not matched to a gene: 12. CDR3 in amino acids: CASAQWTGGRSTQYF. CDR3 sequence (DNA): TGTGCTAGTGCCCAATGGACAGGGGGTAGAAGTACGCAGTATTTT.

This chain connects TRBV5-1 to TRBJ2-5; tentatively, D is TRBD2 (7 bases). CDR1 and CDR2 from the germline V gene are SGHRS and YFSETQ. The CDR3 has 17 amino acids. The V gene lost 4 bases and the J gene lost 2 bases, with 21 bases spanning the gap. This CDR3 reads CASSPTLLGGVQETQYF. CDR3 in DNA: TGCGCCAGCAGCCCTACTCTACTAGGGGGGGTTCAAGAGACCCAGTACTTC.

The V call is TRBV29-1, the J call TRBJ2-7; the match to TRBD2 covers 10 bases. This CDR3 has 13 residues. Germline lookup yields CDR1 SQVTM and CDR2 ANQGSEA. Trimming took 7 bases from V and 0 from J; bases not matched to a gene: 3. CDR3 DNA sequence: TGCAGCGCCGGGACTAGCGACTCCTACGAGCAGTACTTC. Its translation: CSAGTSDSYEQYF.